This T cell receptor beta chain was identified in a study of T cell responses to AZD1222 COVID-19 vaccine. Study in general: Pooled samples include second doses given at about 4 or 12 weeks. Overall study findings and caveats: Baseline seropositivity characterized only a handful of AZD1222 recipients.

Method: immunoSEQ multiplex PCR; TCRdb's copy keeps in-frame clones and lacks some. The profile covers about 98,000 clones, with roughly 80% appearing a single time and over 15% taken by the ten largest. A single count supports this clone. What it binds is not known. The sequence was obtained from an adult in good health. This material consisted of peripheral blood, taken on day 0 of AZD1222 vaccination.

The CDR3 protein is CASSQEVGVNYGYTF. DNA of the CDR3: TGCGCCAGCAGCCAAGAGGTAGGGGTCAACTATGGCTACACCTTC. The chain combines TRBV4-3 with TRBJ1-2, with D maybe TRBD1 (5 bases). Trimming left V 0 bases short and J 2 bases short, with 10 bases between. This CDR3 spans 15 amino acids. In germline, CDR1 is LGHNA, CDR2 YSLEER.